This TCR beta chain originates from a study of cytomegalovirus exposure and HLA in healthy donors. This clone has only one observation. Primers: 60 Vbeta forward and 13 Jbeta reverse. The protocol was immunoSEQ multiplex PCR, while the TCRdb copy is restricted to in-frame clones and leaves out a portion. The repertoire includes about 160,000 clones, around 75% of them detected once, and approximately 4.6% sits in the top ten. CDR3 length: 13 residues. Trimming removed 6 bases at V and 6 bases at J, with 9 bases between. Germline CDR1 MNHNS, CDR2 SASEGT. The specimen sequenced was PBMCs. This chain connects TRBV6-1 to TRBJ1-6; unclear D gene. This receptor was taken from a man between 18 and 35 years old in good health and CMV-seropositive. The CDR3 here is CASRIRSNSPLHF. CDR3 nucleotide sequence: TGTGCCAGCAGAATTAGGAGTAATTCACCCCTCCACTTT.